This TCR beta chain was sequenced during a study of CD8+ T cells in alopecia areata. Broader study findings: Affected lesional scalp, above all in alopecia totalis/universalis, was more clonal than normal scalp.

Following extraction, RNA underwent reverse transcription to cDNA, which served as the sequencing template. Only in-frame clones appear in the TCRdb table, and some are missing; sequencing was by immunoSEQ multiplex PCR. The repertoire shows about 110,000 clones, none seen only once; the top ten take about 18%. J lost 2 bases, V lost 0 bases, and 5 bases had no gene match. CDR1 and CDR2 (germline): NNHDY, SYVADS. The CDR3 consists of 16 residues. This clone was recorded at least ten times. What it binds is unknown. Mouse gene names and germline throughout. The CDR3 end falls 4 residues outside the read, so it is completed with the germline J gene.

This chain uses TRBV13-3 with TRBJ2-7, with TRBD2 identical over 10 bases. Sequenced material: lesional skin. This TCR came from a C3H/HeJ mouse with alopecia areata. The strain's MHC type: H2-k. The CDR3 here is CASSDATGGRTYEQYF. CDR3 DNA, as far as it was read: TGTGCCAGCAGTGATGCGACTGGGGGGAGGACCTAT.